The rows below give T cell receptor beta chains drawn from one sample of a study of T cell repertoires in cytomegalovirus infection. TCRdb reanalysed the reads using MiXCR and keeps one entry per CDR3 protein. The sample gives about 830,000 distinct CDR3 sequences, less than 35% of which show up once; roughly 12% is in the top ten. These receptors' antigens are unknown. The input for sequencing was cultured CD8+ T cells from PBMCs, taken from culture after CMV antigen stimulation. The source is a human donor in good health (CMV status not recorded). Some clones in this sample may be carry-over from other donors' samples. Both conserved end residues are part of each CDR3. The D gene is left open where the match is weak. The listing skips clone size in some rows; elsewhere it reads once, few, many or a size class.

clone_size,j_call,v_call,d_call,cdr3_aa,cdr3_nt
few,TRBJ2-5,TRBV6-2/TRBV6-3,.,CASSYLSHSETQYF,TGTGCCAGCAGTTACTTGTCCCACTCAGAGACCCAGTACTTC
.,TRBJ2-1,TRBV19,.,CVSTAWRGSEQFF,TGTGTCAGTACCGCGTGGAGGGGATCGGAGCAGTTCTTC
few,TRBJ1-1,TRBV7-2,.,CASSWGPDTEAFF,TGTGCCAGCAGCTGGGGCCCCGACACTGAAGCTTTCTTT
.,TRBJ1-2,TRBV6-8,.,CASGRTASNQFYGNTF,TGTGCCAGCGGCCGGACGGCGTCCAACCAGTTCTATGGCAACACCTTC
.,TRBJ1-2,TRBV25-1,TRBD1,CASSSRQGNDYGYTF,TGTGCCAGCAGTTCCCGACAGGGTAACGATTATGGCTACACCTTC
.,TRBJ2-1,TRBV25-1,.,CASSEYSVNEQFF,TGTGCCAGCAGTGAATACAGTGTCAATGAGCAGTTCTTC
many,TRBJ2-2,TRBV7-3,.,CASSLRDGYTGELFF,TGTGCCAGCAGCTTAAGGGACGGATACACCGGGGAGCTGTTTTTT
few,TRBJ1-1,TRBV10-3,.,CAIGDTEAFF,TGTGCCATCGGGGACACTGAAGCTTTCTTT
few,TRBJ1-1,TRBV6-1,.,CASSPQWVLGLNTEAFF,TGTGCCAGCAGTCCCCAGTGGGTTCTTGGTCTTAACACTGAAGCTTTCTTT
once,TRBJ2-2,TRBV28,TRBD2,CASSRTRAGELFF,TGTGCCAGCAGCAGGACTAGGGCCGGGGAGCTGTTTTTT
many,TRBJ1-1,TRBV2,.,CASSAPPGPKAEAFF,TGTGCCAGCAGCGCACCCCCCGGGCCCAAGGCTGAAGCTTTCTTT
.,TRBJ2-1,TRBV5-1,TRBD1,CASSLGQGKSGLEQFF,TGCGCCAGCAGCTTGGGACAGGGGAAGTCGGGTCTTGAGCAGTTCTTC
few,TRBJ2-2,TRBV18,.,CASSPKGTNTGELFF,TGTGCCAGCTCACCAAAGGGTACGAACACCGGGGAGCTGTTTTTT
.,TRBJ1-1,TRBV7-2,TRBD1,CVSSLRGQLNTEAFF,TGTGTCAGCAGCCTAAGGGGACAGCTGAACACTGAAGCTTTCTTT
.,TRBJ2-7,TRBV20-1,.,CSALSWVYEQYF,TGCAGTGCGCTCAGCTGGGTCTACGAGCAGTACTTC
.,TRBJ2-1,TRBV24-1,.,CATSDNGYNEQFF,TGTGCCACCAGTGACAACGGATACAATGAGCAGTTCTTC
.,TRBJ1-5,TRBV12-3/TRBV12-4,TRBD1,CASSSGDRAWDQPQHF,TGTGCCAGCAGTTCAGGGGACAGGGCCTGGGATCAGCCCCAGCATTTT